This T cell receptor (beta chain) came from a study of blood T cell repertoires in COVID-19. Study at large: T cells, B-cell-depleted T cells, or PBMCs provided the cDNA or gDNA that served as material.

V lost 0 bases to trimming and J lost 4 bases, with 11 bases between them. The CDR3 covers 16 residues. Per germline, CDR1 SGHKS and CDR2 YYEKEE (reference sequence). In the original workflow: By means of reference gene primer amplification, nucleated cell counts were estimated. TCRdb keeps only in-frame clones here, not all; method: immunoSEQ multiplex PCR. For V, J and clone size, that table is used; D and trimming come from the DNA. The table includes 150,000 to 200,000 clones, about 93% detected once. The chain joins TRBV5-5 to TRBJ1-6; D call uncertain. Sequenced input: peripheral blood. The receptor's source is a woman between 50 and 59 years old with acute or convalescent COVID-19. The CDR3, as DNA: TGTGCCAGCAGCTTGGTGGGCCAAGCATATAATTCACCCCTCCACTTT. Protein sequence: CASSLVGQAYNSPLHF.